Listed below are T cell receptor beta chains from one sample, sequenced in a study of T cell responses to AZD1222 COVID-19 vaccine. Using immunoSEQ multiplex PCR, the repertoire was profiled, and TCRdb retains in-frame clones only, with some absent. Seen here are about 110,000 clones, approximately 94% observed once, and the top ten hold about 3.1%. The sequences come from peripheral blood, collected 28 days after the second AZD1222 dose. These receptors all stem from an adult who received the AZD1222 COVID-19 vaccine. Each CDR3 is given with its conserved first and last residue. A D gene is named only where the DNA matches it firmly. The size of a clone is reported for some rows only, either as once, few or many, or as a class for expanded clones.

clone_size	d_call	v_call	j_call	cdr3_aa	cdr3_nt
-	-	TRBV4-1	TRBJ1-2	CASSQEDGTYGYTF	TGCGCCAGCAGCCAAGAGGACGGCACCTATGGCTACACCTTC
-	-	TRBV19	TRBJ1-1	CASSMDLGTEAFF	TGTGCCAGTAGTATGGACTTGGGTACTGAAGCTTTCTTT
-	TRBD1	TRBV18	TRBJ1-2	CASSLQGQINYGYTF	TGTGCCAGCTCACTACAGGGACAGATTAACTATGGCTACACCTTC
-	-	TRBV5-4	TRBJ1-1	CASSFEQTNTEAFF	TGTGCCAGCAGCTTCGAACAGACGAACACTGAAGCTTTCTTT
-	-	TRBV5-4	TRBJ2-5	CASSLGGTSQETQYF	TGTGCCAGCAGCTTGGGTGGGACTTCTCAAGAGACCCAGTACTTC
-	-	TRBV5-4	TRBJ1-2	CASSFVEDRLYGYTF	TGTGCCAGCAGCTTTGTCGAGGACCGACTCTATGGCTACACCTTC
-	TRBD2	TRBV5-4	TRBJ2-7	CASSWGLAGGRTHEQYF	TGTGCCAGCAGCTGGGGACTAGCGGGCGGAAGAACCCACGAGCAGTACTTC
-	-	TRBV4-1	TRBJ1-6	CASSQGRYNSPLHF	TGCGCCAGCAGCCAAGGCCGGTATAATTCACCCCTCCACTTT
-	TRBD1	TRBV12-3/TRBV12-4	TRBJ2-7	CASSQGQGHEQYF	TGTGCCAGCAGTCAGGGACAGGGCCACGAGCAGTACTTC
-	TRBD1	TRBV11-2	TRBJ2-7	CASTLTGGAGYEQYF	TGTGCCAGCACCTTAACAGGGGGCGCGGGGTACGAGCAGTACTTC
-	TRBD1	TRBV18	TRBJ2-5	CASSRGTGAQETQYF	TGTGCCAGCTCACGGGGGACAGGGGCCCAAGAGACCCAGTACTTC
-	TRBD1	TRBV29-1	TRBJ1-1	CSVVRRTGFGAFF	TGCAGCGTCGTACGTAGGACAGGGTTCGGGGCTTTCTTT
-	TRBD1	TRBV12-3/TRBV12-4	TRBJ1-1	CASIRTGKTEAFF	TGTGCCAGCATTAGGACAGGGAAGACTGAAGCTTTCTTT
-	-	TRBV5-4	TRBJ1-1	CASSSPDRSLAFF	TGTGCCAGCAGCTCCCCCGACAGGTCGTTAGCTTTCTTT
-	TRBD2	TRBV3-1/TRBV3-2	TRBJ2-3	CASSPFRTSGSTDTQYF	TGTGCCAGCAGCCCTTTCAGGACTAGCGGGAGCACAGATACGCAGTATTTT
-	-	TRBV7-9	TRBJ1-2	CASSLIRTESLRYTF	TGTGCCAGCAGCTTAATCCGAACAGAATCTTTACGCTACACCTTC
-	TRBD2	TRBV5-1	TRBJ2-7	CASSSPESSGAYEQYF	TGCGCCAGCAGCTCACCTGAAAGTAGCGGGGCCTACGAGCAGTACTTC
-	-	TRBV7-9	TRBJ1-6	CASSPRGVNNSPLHF	TGTGCCAGCAGCCCCAGGGGTGTTAATAATTCACCCCTCCACTTT
-	-	TRBV3-1/TRBV3-2	TRBJ2-2	CASVRSADSGELFF	TGTGCCAGCGTCCGCTCGGCAGACTCCGGGGAGCTGTTTTTT
-	-	TRBV15	TRBJ2-5	CATSRAQTQETQYF	TGTGCCACCAGTAGGGCACAGACCCAAGAGACCCAGTACTTC
-	-	TRBV12-3/TRBV12-4	TRBJ2-7	CASSFTPAYEQYF	TGTGCCAGCAGTTTTACCCCAGCATACGAGCAGTACTTC
-	-	TRBV28	TRBJ1-2	CASTPEGLNYGYTF	TGTGCCAGCACCCCTGAGGGGCTTAACTATGGCTACACCTTC
once	-	TRBV29-1	TRBJ1-2	CSVLVAGANGYTF	TGCAGCGTCCTAGTTGCAGGGGCTAATGGCTACACCTTC
-	-	TRBV11-2	TRBJ1-6	CASSLGGYNSPLHF	TGTGCCAGCAGCTTAGGAGGTTATAATTCACCCCTCCACTTT
-	-	TRBV10-1	TRBJ2-7	CASSEPLGETYEQYF	TGCGCCAGCAGTGAGCCCCTGGGGGAGACCTACGAGCAGTACTTC
-	-	TRBV4-2	TRBJ1-2	CASSPWDGATSNYGYTF	TGTGCCAGCAGCCCATGGGACGGAGCAACATCTAACTATGGCTACACCTTC
-	-	TRBV14	TRBJ2-5	CASSPGTLPTGETQYF	TGTGCCAGCAGCCCCGGGACACTTCCTACGGGGGAGACCCAGTACTTC
-	TRBD1	TRBV27	TRBJ2-1	CASSLGQGADEQFF	TGTGCCAGCAGTTTAGGGCAGGGGGCCGATGAGCAGTTCTTC
-	TRBD1	TRBV10-2	TRBJ2-7	CASRGHDRDLYEQYF	TGCGCCAGCAGAGGACACGACAGGGATCTGTACGAGCAGTACTTC
-	TRBD2	TRBV3-1/TRBV3-2	TRBJ2-1	CASSPFLGSGGAAEQFF	TGTGCCAGCAGCCCATTCCTGGGTAGCGGGGGGGCAGCTGAGCAGTTCTTC
-	-	TRBV13	TRBJ2-1	CASSLSRSAYNEQFF	TGTGCCAGCAGCTTGTCCAGATCGGCCTACAATGAGCAGTTCTTC
once	TRBD2	TRBV27	TRBJ2-2	CASSLRWAGGTGELFF	TGTGCCAGCAGTTTGAGATGGGCGGGGGGCACCGGGGAGCTGTTTTTT
once	-	TRBV5-4	TRBJ1-6	CASSLEGGYNSPLHF	TGTGCCAGCAGCTTGGAAGGGGGTTATAATTCACCCCTCCACTTT
-	TRBD2	TRBV5-6	TRBJ2-1	CASSSIAGGRWIEQFF	TGTGCCAGCAGCTCTATAGCGGGAGGAAGGTGGATTGAGCAGTTCTTC
-	TRBD1	TRBV6-5	TRBJ1-2	CASRQGRLYGYTF	TGTGCCAGCCGACAGGGCAGACTCTATGGCTACACCTTC
-	-	TRBV28	TRBJ1-2	CASSLMAGYYGYTF	TGTGCCAGCAGTTTAATGGCAGGGTACTATGGCTACACCTTC
-	-	TRBV13	TRBJ1-2	CASSLRARRYGYTF	TGTGCCAGCAGCTTAAGGGCCCGACGGTATGGCTACACCTTC
once	TRBD2	TRBV7-2	TRBJ2-7	CASSLMWAAGGFSEQYF	TGTGCCAGCAGCTTAATGTGGGCGGCGGGAGGGTTCTCGGAGCAGTACTTC
-	-	TRBV6-5	TRBJ2-7	CASTTSGYSGEQYF	TGTGCCAGCACCACCTCAGGGTATTCTGGTGAGCAGTACTTC
once	TRBD1	TRBV27	TRBJ1-1	CASSLRWAQGERNTEAFF	TGTGCCAGCAGTTTAAGGTGGGCGCAGGGGGAACGTAACACTGAAGCTTTCTTT
-	-	TRBV5-6	TRBJ1-4	CASSPSGEKLFF	TGTGCCAGCAGCCCCAGTGGTGAAAAACTGTTTTTT